Each of the 27 T cell receptor beta chains below was sequenced from the same sample in a study of blood T cell repertoires in COVID-19 (dated by TCRdb to about 2020). The library was made by the immunoSEQ multiplex PCR assay. TCRdb retrieved this table from immuneACCESS and kept in-frame rearrangements only. Not all clones are present; in checked studies, unresolved V genes account for under half, and no reason is known for the remainder. The sample includes approximately 160,000 clones, with 84% observed a single time. The ten largest clones capture 7.5% to 8% of the sample. Sequenced: peripheral blood. Receptors were obtained from a man aged 35 to 55 who had recovered from COVID-19.

This clone was detected only a few times. The V gene is TRBV2, the J gene TRBJ2-3, with 12 bases fitting TRBD1. This CDR3 comprises 16 residues. Losses at the gene ends were 3 bases for V and 4 bases for J; bases not matched to a gene: 5. Per germline, CDR1 SNHLY and CDR2 FYNNEI. The CDR3 loop reads CASSDSGQGASDTQYF. CDR3 nucleotide sequence: TGTGCCAGCAGTGATTCGGGACAGGGGGCTTCAGATACGCAGTATTTT.

This clone has a single count. This chain links TRBV6-2 or TRBV6-3 with TRBJ2-7; D unresolved. The CDR3 extends over 13 amino acids. CDR1 is MNHEY, CDR2 SVGEGT, per germline. The ends were cut back, 2 bases at V and 2 bases at J, with 7 bases in the middle. CDR3 protein: CASSYGGPYEQYF. For the CDR3, the DNA is TGTGCCAGCAGTTACGGCGGCCCCTACGAGCAGTACTTC.

The J gene is TRBJ2-7, the V gene TRBV10-3; 7 nucleotides line up with TRBD2. The CDR3 is 13 residues long. V gave up 5 bases and J gave up 6 bases; unmatched junction bases: 7. The germline gives CDR1 ENHRY, CDR2 SYGVKD. The CDR3 nucleotides read TGTGCCATCAGTTACACCGGGACTACCGAGCAGTACTTC. Its translation is CAISYTGTTEQYF.

The chain uses TRBV2 and TRBJ1-2; a weak D match, TRBD1 (6 bases). This CDR3 region has 14 residues. V was trimmed by 1 base and J by 4 bases, leaving 10 bases between them. Germline V gene sequence: CDR1 SNHLY, CDR2 FYNNEI. The CDR3 DNA reads as TGTGCCAGCAGTGAAGGTGTCAGGGGCTATGGCTACACCTTC. It encodes CASSEGVRGYGYTF.

The CDR3 sequence: CASRPIGGEQYF. CDR3 nucleotide sequence: TGTGCCAGCAGGCCTATTGGGGGGGAGCAGTACTTC. The chain is built from TRBV6-2 or TRBV6-3 and TRBJ2-7; possible D gene TRBD2, 6 bases. Trimming removed 6 bases from V and 7 bases from J, with 13 bases in between. CDR3 length: 12 residues. Germline lookup yields CDR1 MNHEY and CDR2 SVGEGT.

V is TRBV6-5 and J is TRBJ2-1; D call uncertain. Trimming pared 6 bases from V and 7 bases from J, leaving 10 bases between. From germline, CDR1 is MNHEY and CDR2 SVGAGI. The CDR3 spans 12 residues. CDR3 nucleotides: TGTGCCAGCAGATCCACAGTGAATGAGCAGTTCTTC. It translates to CASRSTVNEQFF.

This clone has a handful of counts. The J gene is TRBJ1-1, the V gene TRBV7-2, with D possibly being TRBD1 (6 bases). The V gene's germline CDR1 is SGHTA and CDR2 FQGNSA. The CDR3 is 16 amino acids. The V and J ends lost 1 base and 7 bases respectively, with 19 bases between them. The CDR3 nucleotides are TGTGCCAGCAGCTTAGAGGGGGTAGGGCAGGTGGATGAAGCTTTCTTT. It codes for CASSLEGVGQVDEAFF.

This chain's CDR3 is CASSQVPGDAADTQYF. The DNA of the CDR3 is TGTGCCAGCAGCCAAGTCCCGGGAGATGCCGCAGATACGCAGTATTTT. This chain connects TRBV4-2 to TRBJ2-3; perhaps TRBD2 as D (6 bases). Trimming removed 1 base at V and 4 bases at J, with 15 bases between. Looked up from germline, CDR1 is LGHNA and CDR2 is YNFKEQ. The CDR3 has 16 residues.

This sequence joins TRBV7-6 and TRBJ1-3, with unresolved D. CDR3 length equals 18 residues. The V gene lost 0 bases and the J gene lost 4 bases, with 19 bases spanning the gap. Germline V CDR1 and CDR2: SGHVS, FNYEAQ. CDR3 DNA: TGTGCCAGCAGCTTAGCCGGGGTGCCGGCTACGGGAGGAAACACCATATATTTT. This gives the protein CASSLAGVPATGGNTIYF. The entire variable domain, with the rest obtained from reference TRBV7-6 and TRBJ1-3, is as follows: GAGVSQSPRYKVTKRGQDVALRCDPISGHVSLYWYRQALGQGPEFLTYFNYEAQQDKSGLPNDRFSAERPEGSISTLTIQRTEQRDSAMYRCASSLAGVPATGGNTIYFGEGSWLTVV.

The V and J genes are TRBV5-6 and TRBJ2-7, with TRBD1 matching over 10 bases. Trimming at V came to 2 bases and at J to 3 bases, leaving 2 bases not matched to a gene. Germline V gene lookup returns CDR1 SGHDT and CDR2 YYEEEE. CDR3 length: 14 residues. CDR3 DNA: TGTGCCAGCAGCTTTGGGACAGGGGACTACGAGCAGTACTTC. It encodes CASSFGTGDYEQYF.

This chain uses TRBV28 with TRBJ2-7; D may be TRBD1 (5 bases). Between the trimmed V and J ends, which lost 7 bases and 1 base, there was a span of 17 bases. The CDR3 covers 15 residues. Germline lookup yields CDR1 MDHEN and CDR2 SYDVKM. For the CDR3, the DNA is TGTGCCAGCACCCCCGATGGGGCAGAATCCTACGAGCAGTACTTC. Translated, it gives CASTPDGAESYEQYF.

The chain uses TRBV3-1 (or the pseudogene TRBV3-2) and TRBJ2-5; unclear D gene. The CDR3 extends over 16 amino acids. Germline V gene data show CDR1 as LGHDT and CDR2 as YNNKEL (reference sequence). The V and J ends lost 3 bases and 4 bases respectively, with 18 bases between them. The CDR3 sequence is CASSHITAARRETQYF. CDR3 bases: TGTGCCAGCAGCCATATAACCGCGGCCCGGAGAGAGACCCAGTACTTC.

V gene TRBV11-3 combines with J gene TRBJ1-1; the D is unclear. This CDR3 is built from 14 residues. V dropped 3 bases and J dropped 5 bases, with 13 bases sitting between them. The V gene's germline CDR1 is SGHNT and CDR2 YENEEA. The CDR3, as DNA: TGTGCCAGCAGCTTCGGGAACCTCGTAACTGAAGCTTTCTTT. It is translated as CASSFGNLVTEAFF. The whole variable domain, remainder taken from reference TRBV11-3 and TRBJ1-1, is EAGVVQSPRYKIIEKKQPVAFWCNPISGHNTLYWYLQNLGQGPELLIRYENEEAVDDSQLPKDRFSAERLKGVDSTLKIQPAELGDSAVYLCASSFGNLVTEAFFGQGTRLTVV.

In this sample, this clone turned up a few times. The genes are TRBV6-1 and TRBJ1-4; D possibly corresponds to TRBD1 (5 bases). The CDR3 loop spans 17 amino acids. The V end was cut by 0 bases, the J end by 7 bases, with 18 bases between. CDR1 and CDR2 from the germline V gene are MNHNS and SASEGT. CDR3 bases: TGTGCCAGCAGTGAAGCGCTAAGGTCAGGGATGAGTGAAAAACTGTTTTTT. Translated, it gives CASSEALRSGMSEKLFF.

This clone appeared many times. V is TRBV9 and J is TRBJ2-3; TRBD1 is a possible D gene (5 bases). Per germline, CDR1 SGDLS and CDR2 YYNGEE. The CDR3 runs to 15 residues. V lost 1 base and J 0 bases, leaving 9 bases between the germline ends. As DNA, the CDR3 is TGTGCCAGCAGCGTATACAGGTCTAGCACAGATACGCAGTATTTT. As protein: CASSVYRSSTDTQYF. The full variable domain, rest sourced from reference TRBV9 and TRBJ2-3, is DSGVTQTPKHLITATGQRVTLRCSPRSGDLSVYWYQQSLDQGLQFLIQYYNGEERAKGNILERFSAQQFPDLHSELNLSSLELGDSALYFCASSVYRSSTDTQYFGPGTRLTVL.

The chain has TRBV7-2 and TRBJ2-1; TRBD1 aligns across 10 bases. The CDR3 is made up of 15 amino acids. Germline V gene sequence: CDR1 SGHTA, CDR2 FQGNSA. V lost 5 bases to trimming and J lost 2 bases; unmatched junction nucleotides: 3. CDR3 region: CASSPGTGAYNEQFF. The CDR3 DNA follows: TGTGCCAGCAGCCCCGGGACAGGGGCCTACAATGAGCAGTTCTTC.

The chain uses TRBV6-5 and TRBJ2-7; 8 positions agree with TRBD2. V was pared by 6 bases and J by 2 bases, with 9 bases of the junction left unmatched. The CDR3 sequence is 15 residues long. Germline CDR1 is MNHEY and CDR2 is SVGAGI. The CDR3 sequence is CASSLRGAITYEQYF. The DNA for the CDR3 is TGTGCCAGCAGCTTGCGGGGGGCTATAACCTACGAGCAGTACTTC.

The CDR3 is CASSSTLADTQYF. In DNA, the CDR3 is TGTGCCAGCAGTTCAACTTTAGCAGATACGCAGTATTTT. V usage is TRBV27 and J usage is TRBJ2-3; the D is unclear. CDR3 size: 13 residues. V lost 4 bases and J lost 4, with 9 bases in between. Germline CDR1 is MNHEY and CDR2 is SMNVEV (reference sequence).

The chain combines TRBV5-4 with TRBJ2-1; D is perhaps TRBD1 (6 bases). Per germline, CDR1 SGHNT and CDR2 YYREEE (reference sequence). The V and J ends lost 0 bases and 12 bases respectively, with 10 bases between them. This CDR3 comprises 12 residues. CDR3 in DNA: TGTGCCAGCAGCTTGGTGGGGGCTCGGCAGTTCTTC. The encoded protein is CASSLVGARQFF.

V is TRBV28 and J is TRBJ2-7; 7 bases map to TRBD1. From germline, CDR1 is MDHEN and CDR2 SYDVKM. Unmatched junction bases numbered 1, after V lost 3 bases and J lost 2 bases. This CDR3 is 13 amino acids long. The CDR3 spells CASSFQGAYEQYF. As DNA, the CDR3 is TGTGCCAGCAGTTTCCAGGGGGCCTACGAGCAGTACTTC. The complete variable domain, with remaining parts taken from reference TRBV28 and TRBJ2-7, reads DVKVTQSSRYLVKRTGEKVFLECVQDMDHENMFWYRQDPGLGLRLIYFSYDVKMKEKGDIPEGYSVSREKKERFSLILESASTNQTSMYLCASSFQGAYEQYFGPGTRLTVT.

The rearrangement links TRBV7-3 to TRBJ2-1, with D possibly TRBD1 on 7 matching bases. Germline loops: CDR1 SGHTA, CDR2 FQGTGA. The CDR3 spans 11 residues. The V gene lost 4 bases and the J gene lost 10 bases, with 8 bases spanning the gap. CDR3 nucleotides: TGTGCCAGCAGCTCAGGGGGGGAGCAGTTCTTC. Protein product: CASSSGGEQFF.

As for this clone: This sample includes further DNA sequences coding for the same CDR3. The chain recombines TRBV7-2 with TRBJ2-1, with 9 bases identical to TRBD2. The CDR3 consists of 15 residues. Germline trimming cut 5 bases from V and 8 bases from J; bases unmatched to any gene: 10. Per the germline V gene, CDR1 is SGHTA and CDR2 is FQGNSA. The CDR3 DNA reads TGTGCCAGCAGCCCAGGGAGTAGCGGGAGCGATGAGCAGTTCTTC. It yields the protein CASSPGSSGSDEQFF. Drawing the rest from reference TRBV7-2 and TRBJ2-1, the complete variable domain is GAGVSQSPSNKVTEKGKDVELRCDPISGHTALYWYRQSLGQGLEFLIYFQGNSAPDKSGLPSDRFSAERTGGSVSTLTIQRTQQEDSAVYLCASSPGSSGSDEQFFGPGTRLTVL.

V and J are TRBV7-3 and TRBJ2-3; TRBD1 matches at 8 bases. V trimming: 3 bases; J trimming: 6 bases; junction bases outside the gene matches: 8. The CDR3 has 15 residues. Germline V gene lookup returns CDR1 SGHTA and CDR2 FQGTGA. The CDR3 DNA follows: TGTGCCAGCAGCTTGAGCGGACAGGGTATGGATACGCAGTATTTT. Protein product: CASSLSGQGMDTQYF.

This rearrangement joins TRBV6-2 or TRBV6-3 to TRBJ2-3; a weak D match, TRBD2 (5 bases). V gave up 2 bases and J gave up 2 bases, with 11 bases separating them. The CDR3 spans 15 residues. Germline values: CDR1 MNHEY, CDR2 SVGEGT. The CDR3 loop is CASSYEAEATDTQYF. Written as DNA, the CDR3 is TGTGCCAGCAGTTACGAGGCGGAGGCCACAGATACGCAGTATTTT.

This clone was counted between two and nine times. The chain has TRBV19 and TRBJ1-2; D is ambiguous. Germline V gives CDR1 LNHDA, CDR2 SQIVND (reference sequence). The CDR3 sequence is 15 residues long. V was shortened by 5 bases and J by 2 bases, with 15 bases between the two germline ends. Here the CDR3 reads CASSLRRGENYGYTF. Written as DNA, the CDR3 is TGTGCCAGTAGTCTACGACGAGGTGAAAACTATGGCTACACCTTC.

The chain couples TRBV29-1 to TRBJ2-7; D not resolved. Germline CDR1 is SQVTM and CDR2 is ANQGSEA. The CDR3 runs to 10 residues. Trimming left V 5 bases short and J 2 bases short, with 4 bases between. The CDR3 loop reads CSVQTYEQYF. The CDR3 nucleotides read TGCAGCGTTCAGACCTACGAGCAGTACTTC.

This chain links TRBV10-3 with TRBJ2-2; the D gene is possibly TRBD1 (5 bases). V was cut by 0 bases and J by 1 base, with 6 bases left in between. The CDR3 is 15 amino acids. Germline CDR1 reads ENHRY; CDR2 reads SYGVKD. The CDR3 DNA reads as TGTGCCATCAGTGAGTCTAGGGGGAACACCGGGGAGCTGTTTTTT. Protein product: CAISESRGNTGELFF.